This TCR beta chain was obtained from a study of T-cell reconstitution after alpha-beta-depleted transplantation in children. This clonotype has just a few counts. For TCRbeta, the library was prepared with unique molecular identifiers. Each CDR3 protein is one row after TCRdb ran MiXCR on the PCR reads. The sample holds some 340,000 distinct CDR3 sequences, 9% to 12% seen once. Germline-derived CDR1 and CDR2 are MNHEY and SVGAGI. This CDR3 is 15 amino acids long. V was pared by 3 bases and J by 6 bases, with 17 bases between. V gene TRBV6-5 combines with J gene TRBJ1-1, with D uncertain. The specimen comprised PBMCs from the stem cell graft donor, sampled from the stem cell graft. This clonotype was obtained from a human donor who donated a stem cell graft to a child with acute lymphoblastic leukemia. CDR3 amino acids: CASSYSPTLPAEAFF. In nucleotides, the CDR3 is TGTGCCAGCAGTTATTCGCCAACCCTCCCGGCTGAAGCTTTCTTT.